This T cell receptor (beta chain) was profiled in a study of technical replicates of blood from several donors. Germline values: CDR1 SQVTM, CDR2 ANQGSEA. The trim removed 1 base at V and 10 bases at J, leaving 6 bases unmatched. The CDR3 contains 13 residues. Using immunoSEQ multiplex PCR, the repertoire was profiled, and TCRdb retains in-frame clones only, with some absent. This table has fewer than 100,000 clones, about 97% appearing once. The table lists this clone with a count of one. This receptor was taken from a human donor in good health. The sequenced sample consisted of T cells isolated from PBMCs. The chain links TRBV29-1 to TRBJ2-1, with TRBD1 matching 8 bases. CDR3 sequence: CSVEVGQGREQFF. CDR3 DNA: TGCAGCGTTGAAGTTGGACAGGGAAGGGAGCAGTTCTTC.